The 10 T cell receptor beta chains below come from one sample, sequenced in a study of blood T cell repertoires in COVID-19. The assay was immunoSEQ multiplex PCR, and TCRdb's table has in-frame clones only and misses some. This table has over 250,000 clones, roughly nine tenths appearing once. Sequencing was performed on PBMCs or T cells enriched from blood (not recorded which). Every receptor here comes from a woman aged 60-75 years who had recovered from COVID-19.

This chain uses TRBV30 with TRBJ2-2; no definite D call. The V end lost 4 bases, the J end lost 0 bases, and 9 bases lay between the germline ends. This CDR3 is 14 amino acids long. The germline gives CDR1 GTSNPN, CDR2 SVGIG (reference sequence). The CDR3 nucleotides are TGTGCCTGGATGGAGCTTACGAACACCGGGGAGCTGTTTTTT. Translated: CAWMELTNTGELFF.

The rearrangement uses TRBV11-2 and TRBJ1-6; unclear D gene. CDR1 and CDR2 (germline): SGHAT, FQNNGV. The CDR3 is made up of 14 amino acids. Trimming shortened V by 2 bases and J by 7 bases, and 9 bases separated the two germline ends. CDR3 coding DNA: TGTGCCAGCAGCTTATTGGTCGGGAATTCACCCCTCCACTTT. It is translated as CASSLLVGNSPLHF. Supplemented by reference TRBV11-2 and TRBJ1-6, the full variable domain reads EAGVAQSPRYKIIEKRQSVAFWCNPISGHATLYWYQQILGQGPKLLIQFQNNGVVDDSQLPKDRFSAERLKGVDSTLKIQPAKLEDSAVYLCASSLLVGNSPLHFGNGTRLTVT.

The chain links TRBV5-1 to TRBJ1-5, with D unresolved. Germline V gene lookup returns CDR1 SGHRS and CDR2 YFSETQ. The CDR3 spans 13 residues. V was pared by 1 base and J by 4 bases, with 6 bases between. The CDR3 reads CASSLTGNQPQHF. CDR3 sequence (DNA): TGCGCCAGCAGCTTGACCGGGAATCAGCCCCAGCATTTT.

The CDR3 DNA follows: TGTGCCAGCAGCCAAGAGAAAGCCCAAGAGACCCAGTACTTC. This gives the protein CASSQEKAQETQYF. J is TRBJ2-5 and V is TRBV4-2; D is undetermined. This CDR3 has 14 amino acids. The germline CDR1 and CDR2 sequences are LGHNA and YNFKEQ. V lost 0 bases, J lost 1 base, and 6 bases lay in between.

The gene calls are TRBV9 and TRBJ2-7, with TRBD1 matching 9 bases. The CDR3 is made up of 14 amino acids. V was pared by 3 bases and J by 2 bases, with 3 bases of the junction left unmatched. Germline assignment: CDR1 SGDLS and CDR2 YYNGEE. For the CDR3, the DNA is TGTGCCAGCAGCGGACAGGGGGTCGCCTACGAGCAGTACTTC. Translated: CASSGQGVAYEQYF.

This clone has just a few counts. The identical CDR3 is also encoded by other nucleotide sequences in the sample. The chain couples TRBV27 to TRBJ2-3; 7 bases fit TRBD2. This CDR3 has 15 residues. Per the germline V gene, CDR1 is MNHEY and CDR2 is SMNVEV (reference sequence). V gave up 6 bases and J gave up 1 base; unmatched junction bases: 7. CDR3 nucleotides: TGTGCCAGCAGCCCCTGGACTAGTGGCACAGATACGCAGTATTTT. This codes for CASSPWTSGTDTQYF.

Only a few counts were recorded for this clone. This chain's CDR3 is CASSLTSGGQETQYF. DNA of the CDR3: TGCGCCAGCAGCTTGACTAGCGGGGGGCAGGAGACCCAGTACTTC. V is TRBV5-1 and J is TRBJ2-5; 12 bases match TRBD2. The CDR3 contains 15 residues. The V gene end was trimmed by 1 base and the J gene end by 5 bases; junction bases not matched to a gene: 3. From germline, CDR1 is SGHRS and CDR2 YFSETQ.

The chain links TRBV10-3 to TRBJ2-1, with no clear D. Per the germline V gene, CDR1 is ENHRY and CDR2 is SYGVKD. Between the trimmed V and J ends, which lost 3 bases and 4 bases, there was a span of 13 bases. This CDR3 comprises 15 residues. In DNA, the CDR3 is TGTGCCATCAGTGACCTGTCCGGAGAATACAATGAGCAGTTCTTC. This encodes CAISDLSGEYNEQFF.

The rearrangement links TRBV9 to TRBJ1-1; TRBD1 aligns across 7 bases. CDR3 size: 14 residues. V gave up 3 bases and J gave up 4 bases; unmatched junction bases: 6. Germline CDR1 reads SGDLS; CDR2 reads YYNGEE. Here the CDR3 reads CASSARDRATEAFF. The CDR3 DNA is TGTGCCAGCAGCGCCCGAGACAGGGCCACTGAAGCTTTCTTT.

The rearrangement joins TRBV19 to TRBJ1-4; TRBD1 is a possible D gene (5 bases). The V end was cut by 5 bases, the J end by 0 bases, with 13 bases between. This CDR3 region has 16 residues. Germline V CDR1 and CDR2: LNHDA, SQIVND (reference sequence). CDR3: CASSRGWAATNEKLFF. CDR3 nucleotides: TGTGCCAGTAGTCGGGGGTGGGCTGCAACTAATGAAAAACTGTTTTTT. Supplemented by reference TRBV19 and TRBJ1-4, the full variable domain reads DGGITQSPKYLFRKEGQNVTLSCEQNLNHDAMYWYRQDPGQGLRLIYYSQIVNDFQKGDIAEGYSVSREKKESFPLTVTSAQKNPTAFYLCASSRGWAATNEKLFFGSGTQLSVL.